This T cell receptor (beta chain) was sequenced for a study of blood T cells in healthy people across ages. PBMCs, at least 7 million per sample, were isolated. The CDR3 extends over 13 amino acids. The V gene's germline CDR1 is SEHNR and CDR2 FQNEAQ (reference sequence). About this clonotype: Antigen specificity is unknown.

Next came a second PCR, run for about 6 to 11 cycles, which used a sample-barcoded 5' primer along with a J-beta primer mix. Each cDNA was tagged by a template-switch adaptor containing 12 random nucleotides. In TCRdb, the 5' RACE reads were re-called with MiXCR into one record per CDR3 protein. The sample shows some 1.4 million distinct CDR3 sequences, around 39% of them seen only once. Study-wide points: PBMCs left unsorted prevented a conclusive naive versus antigen-experienced comparison. Age showed a roughly linear inverse relationship with TCR beta diversity per million T cells.

The sequence came from a woman between 18 and 30 years old in good health. Sequencing used blood. This chain connects TRBV7-9 to TRBJ2-4; D unresolved. The DNA end is more similar to TRBJ2-7, so the J call may be wrong. The CDR3 bases are TGTGCCAGCAGCCCCCCTGCGGTCTCCGAGCAGTACTTC. It encodes CASSPPAVSEQYF.